This TCR beta chain was sequenced in a study of T cell responses to AZD1222 COVID-19 vaccine. Assay: immunoSEQ multiplex PCR; the TCRdb copy retains only in-frame clones and omits some. Found here are approximately 89,000 clones, under 95% of them singletons; the top ten hold about 4.9%. V gave up 5 bases and J gave up 4 bases; unmatched junction bases: 11. CDR3 length: 15 amino acids. CDR1 is SGHTA, CDR2 FQGNSA, per germline. The specimen comprised peripheral blood, sampled on day 0 of MenACWY control vaccination. The TCR comes from an adult in good health. This chain joins TRBV7-2 and TRBJ2-7, with 7 bases fitting TRBD1. The CDR3 region is CASSERQGRFYEQYF. CDR3 DNA: TGTGCCAGCAGCGAAAGACAGGGCCGCTTTTACGAGCAGTACTTC.